Here is one T cell receptor beta chain with its context. What this receptor recognizes is not known. No base quality values were provided; no much bigger clone lies one nucleotide off. This same CDR3 is encoded by further DNA sequences in the sample. This entry belongs to a study of blood T cell repertoires in COVID-19 (TCRdb year 2020). Turning to the overall study: Collaborator samples came from the United States, Italy and Spain and covered acute and convalescent phases of COVID-19. The prospective study material was composed of cDNA or gDNA derived from T cells, B-cell-depleted T cells, or PBMCs. The dataset comprised deeply sampled blood TCRbeta repertoires from subjects exposed to, actively infected with, or recovered from COVID-19. A freely available public database, intended as a resource for researchers studying the immune response to SARS-CoV-2, is where the repertoires were released. Samples were obtained from the ongoing ImmuneRACE study (first 160 participants) and from 1,000 to 1,500 subjects provided by 6 global collaborators. The sample metadata nearly always contained a de-identified subject ID, COVID-19 status, age in years and sex. Where available, HLA class I and class II types were obtained from metadata supplied by the sample provider rather than from assay-based typing.

One collaborating source in Seattle enrolled patients while the patients were actively infected and followed the patients over time throughout the course of disease. The collaborating institutions used their own protocols to collect whole blood in K2EDTA tubes. For TCRbeta analysis, collaborators shipped samples in one of three forms: frozen whole blood, isolated PBMCs, or DNA extracted from either of those sample types. The immunoSEQ Assay, a bias-controlled multiplex PCR, was used to amplify TCRbeta CDR3 regions from genomic DNA. Concerning the study's data processing: Nucleated cell counts per sample were estimated from amplification of reference gene primers within the assay. To quantify the absolute abundance of each unique TCRbeta CDR3 rearrangement, sequence reads were collapsed and filtered. Productive Simpson clonality was computed per sample as the square root of Simpson's diversity index over productive rearrangements. TCRdb carries this immuneACCESS record with in-frame sequences only. Its versions omit some clonotypes, under half of them owing to an unresolved V gene in the studies checked, with the rest unexplained. V, J and clone size are taken as reported in that table, and D and trimming were inferred from the DNA itself. The sample profile shows about 350,000 clones; about nine tenths of them were found once. The ten largest clones take up 6% to 7% of the sample.

Overall study outcomes, separate from this receptor: Clinical and demographic metadata were provided uncurated, with the amount varying by source and participant.

The CDR3 contains 11 residues, cysteine and phenylalanine counted. The retained sequence is limited to the CDR3, 33 bases, with the frame set at the first base. Sequences ENHRY (CDR1) and SYGVKD (CDR2) are obtained from the germline V gene. Trimming costs V 4 bases and J 11 bases, and their ends lie 11 bases apart. This receptor was taken from a woman in her 50s with COVID-19, enrolled during active disease. Sequenced material: peripheral blood. This receptor chain uses TRBV10-3 and TRBJ1-1; the D gene lacks a confident call. The CDR3 region has the sequence CAISGGREAFF. The base sequence is TGTGCCATCAGTGGAGGGCGGGAGGCTTTCTTT.